This T cell receptor (beta chain) was recovered during a study of long-term antiretroviral therapy in people with HIV. Study-level points and caveats: Possibly under older ART regimens, blood was drawn between about 2003 and 2017.

The CDR3 spans 16 residues. Per the germline V gene, CDR1 is SGHTA and CDR2 is FQGTGA. J gave up 9 bases and V 5 bases, and 10 bases lay outside the gene matches. With respect to this clone: Its target is unknown.

At the survey level, the v3.0 immunoSEQ assay was run. Researchers set sequencing to target roughly 35,000-55,000 T-cell genomes per sample. TCRdb's table, derived via immunoSEQ multiplex PCR, lists solely in-frame clones and lacks some. The top ten clones hold 8.8% of a sample with about 26,000 clones, under 90% of them seen once. Sequenced here: unsorted PBMCs, sampled 4.8 to 5 years after starting antiretroviral therapy. The receptor's source is a man aged 35 to 55 with HIV. The J gene is TRBJ2-1, the V gene TRBV7-3; 13 nucleotides agree with TRBD2. CDR3 loop: CASSPQGLAGSGEQFF. As DNA, the CDR3 is TGTGCCAGCAGCCCTCAGGGACTAGCGGGATCCGGTGAGCAGTTCTTC.